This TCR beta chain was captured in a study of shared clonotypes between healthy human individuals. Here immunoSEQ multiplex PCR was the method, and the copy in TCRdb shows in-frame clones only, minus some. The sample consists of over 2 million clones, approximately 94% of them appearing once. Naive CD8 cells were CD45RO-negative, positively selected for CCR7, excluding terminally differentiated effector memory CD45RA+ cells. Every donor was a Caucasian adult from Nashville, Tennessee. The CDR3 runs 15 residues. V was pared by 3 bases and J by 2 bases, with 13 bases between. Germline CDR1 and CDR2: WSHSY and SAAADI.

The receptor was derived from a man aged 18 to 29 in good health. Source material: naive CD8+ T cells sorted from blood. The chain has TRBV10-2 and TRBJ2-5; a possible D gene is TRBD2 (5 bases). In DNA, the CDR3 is TGCGCCAGCAGTGATCAAGGAGCGGAGCAAGAGACCCAGTACTTC. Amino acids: CASSDQGAEQETQYF.